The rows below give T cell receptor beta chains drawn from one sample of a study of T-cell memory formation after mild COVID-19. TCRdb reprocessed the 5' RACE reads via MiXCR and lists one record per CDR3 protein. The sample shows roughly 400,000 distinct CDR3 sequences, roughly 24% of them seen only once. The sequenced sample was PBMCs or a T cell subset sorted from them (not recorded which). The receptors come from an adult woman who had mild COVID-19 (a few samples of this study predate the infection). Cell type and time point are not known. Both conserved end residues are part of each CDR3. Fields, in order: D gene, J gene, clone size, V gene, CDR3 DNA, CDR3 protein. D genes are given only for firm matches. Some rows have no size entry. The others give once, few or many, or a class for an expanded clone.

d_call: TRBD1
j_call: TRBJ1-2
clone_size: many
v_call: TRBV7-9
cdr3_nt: TGTGCCAGCAGCTTATCGGGACAGCATATCTCAGCTAACTATGGCTACACCTTC
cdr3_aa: CASSLSGQHISANYGYTF

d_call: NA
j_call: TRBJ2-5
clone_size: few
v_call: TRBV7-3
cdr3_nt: TGTGCCAGCAGCTTCGGGGCAGGGGAGACCCAGTACTTC
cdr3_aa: CASSFGAGETQYF

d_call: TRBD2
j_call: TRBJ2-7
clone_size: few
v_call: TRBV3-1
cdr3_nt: TGTGCCAGCAGCCTGCTAGCGGGATTCTCCTACGAGCAGTACTTC
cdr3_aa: CASSLLAGFSYEQYF

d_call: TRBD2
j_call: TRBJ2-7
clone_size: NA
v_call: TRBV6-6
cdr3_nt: TGTGCCAGCAGCTCACTCGGGACTAGCGGGAGGAGGGGCCGCGAGCAGTACTTC
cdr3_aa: CASSSLGTSGRRGREQYF

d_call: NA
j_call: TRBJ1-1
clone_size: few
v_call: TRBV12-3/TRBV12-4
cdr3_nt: TGTGCCAGCAGTTTACCAGGGGAGCCGGCCTTCTTT
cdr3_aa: CASSLPGEPAFF

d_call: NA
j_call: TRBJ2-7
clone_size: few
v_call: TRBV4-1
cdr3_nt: TGCGCCAGCAGCCAAATCCAGGAGTCCTACGAGCAGTACTTC
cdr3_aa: CASSQIQESYEQYF

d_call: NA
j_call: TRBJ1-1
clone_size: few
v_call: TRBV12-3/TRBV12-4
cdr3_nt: TGTGCCAGCAGGGTTGACCCGAACACTGAAGCTTTCTTT
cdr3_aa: CASRVDPNTEAFF

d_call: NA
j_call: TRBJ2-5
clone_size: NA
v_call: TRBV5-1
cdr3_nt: TGCGCCAGCAGCTTGGAAGCGACCCGCCTCGGGGAGACCCAGTACTTC
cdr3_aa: CASSLEATRLGETQYF

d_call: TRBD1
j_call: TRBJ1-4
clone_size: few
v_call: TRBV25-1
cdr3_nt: TGTGCCAGCAGCAAGATATTAGGCAGGGGGAATGAAAAACTGTTTTTT
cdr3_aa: CASSKILGRGNEKLFF

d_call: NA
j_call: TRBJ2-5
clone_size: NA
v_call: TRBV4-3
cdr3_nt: TGCGCCAGCAGCCAAGATTCGTATGAGACCCAGTACTTC
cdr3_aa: CASSQDSYETQYF

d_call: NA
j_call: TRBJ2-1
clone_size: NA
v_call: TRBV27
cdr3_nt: TGTGCCAGCAGTCCCCTTTTCAATAGGGGCGGGACTGAGCAGTTCTTC
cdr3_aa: CASSPLFNRGGTEQFF

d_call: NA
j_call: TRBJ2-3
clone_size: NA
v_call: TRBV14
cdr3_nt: TGTGCCAGCAGCCCCCAGGGGCCCCGAAGAGATACGCAGTATTTT
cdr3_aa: CASSPQGPRRDTQYF

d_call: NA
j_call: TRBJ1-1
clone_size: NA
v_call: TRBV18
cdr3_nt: TGTGCCAGCTCACCGACCGGGACGGCCACTGAAGCTTTCTTT
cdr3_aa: CASSPTGTATEAFF

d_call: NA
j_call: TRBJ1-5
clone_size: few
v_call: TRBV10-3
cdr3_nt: TGTGCCATCAGTGGGGCCAGGGCCAATCAGCCCCAGCATTTT
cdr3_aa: CAISGARANQPQHF

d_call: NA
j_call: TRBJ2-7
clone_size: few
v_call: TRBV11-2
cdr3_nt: TGTGCCAGCAGTCGTGCCTGCGGGGGCCCCCCCTACGAGCAGTACTTC
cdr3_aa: CASSRACGGPPYEQYF

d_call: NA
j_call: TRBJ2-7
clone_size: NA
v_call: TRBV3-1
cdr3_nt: TGTGCCAGCAGCCAAAGTGGAGACGAGCAGTACTTC
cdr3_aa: CASSQSGDEQYF

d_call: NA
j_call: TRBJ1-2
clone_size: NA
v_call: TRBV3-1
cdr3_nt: TGTGCCTTTGGAACGGGTGGTGGTGGCTACACCTTC
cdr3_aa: CAFGTGGGGYTF